The present entry profiles one TCR beta chain with its context. Its target is unknown. cDNA libraries of TCR beta carried unique molecular identifiers. One entry per CDR3 protein, called by TCRdb with MiXCR from the PCR reads. In the table there are roughly 700,000 distinct CDR3 sequences, 25% to 30% of which are singletons. The data are from a study of post-analysis software for immune sequencing data. Study results and caveats: The normalized Chao1 diversity of multiple sclerosis patients was significantly lower than that of controls. In patients, five TRBV segments were more frequent than in controls, with TRBV5-6, TRBV5-1 and TRBV20-1 among them.

CDR3 length: 13 residues. The V end was cut by 3 bases, the J end by 4 bases, with 10 bases between. Germline CDR1 SGHRS, CDR2 YFSETQ. The gene calls are TRBV5-1 and TRBJ2-5; D ambiguous. The sequencing sample was made of blood. This TCR came from a girl aged 10-17 years with multiple sclerosis. CDR3 sequence (DNA): TGCGCCAGCAGCTCAGCTATGACAGAGACCCAGTACTTC. Translated, it gives CASSSAMTETQYF.